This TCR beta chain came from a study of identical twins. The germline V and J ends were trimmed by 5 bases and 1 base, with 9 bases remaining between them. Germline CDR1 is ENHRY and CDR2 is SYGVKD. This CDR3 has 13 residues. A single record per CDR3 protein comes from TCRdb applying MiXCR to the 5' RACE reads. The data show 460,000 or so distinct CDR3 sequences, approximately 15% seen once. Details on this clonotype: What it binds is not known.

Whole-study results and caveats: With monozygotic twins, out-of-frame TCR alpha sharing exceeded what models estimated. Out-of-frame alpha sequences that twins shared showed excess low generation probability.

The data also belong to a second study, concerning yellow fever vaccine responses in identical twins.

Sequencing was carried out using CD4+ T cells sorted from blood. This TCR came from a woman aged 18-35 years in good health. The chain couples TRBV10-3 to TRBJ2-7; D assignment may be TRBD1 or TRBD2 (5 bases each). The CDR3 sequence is CAISWDGSYEQYF. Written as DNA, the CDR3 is TGTGCCATCAGTTGGGACGGATCCTACGAGCAGTACTTC.